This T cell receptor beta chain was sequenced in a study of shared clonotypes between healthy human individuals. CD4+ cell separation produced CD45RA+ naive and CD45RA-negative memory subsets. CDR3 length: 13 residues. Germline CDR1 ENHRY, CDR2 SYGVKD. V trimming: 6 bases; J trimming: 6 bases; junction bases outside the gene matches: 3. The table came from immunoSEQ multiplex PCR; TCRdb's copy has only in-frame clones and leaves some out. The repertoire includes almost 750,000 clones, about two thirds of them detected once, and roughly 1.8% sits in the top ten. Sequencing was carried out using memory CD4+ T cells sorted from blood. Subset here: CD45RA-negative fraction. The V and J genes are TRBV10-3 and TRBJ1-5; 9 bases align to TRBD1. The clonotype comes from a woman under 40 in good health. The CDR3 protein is CAIRGTGFQPQHF. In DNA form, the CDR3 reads TGTGCCATCAGGGGGACAGGGTTTCAGCCCCAGCATTTT.